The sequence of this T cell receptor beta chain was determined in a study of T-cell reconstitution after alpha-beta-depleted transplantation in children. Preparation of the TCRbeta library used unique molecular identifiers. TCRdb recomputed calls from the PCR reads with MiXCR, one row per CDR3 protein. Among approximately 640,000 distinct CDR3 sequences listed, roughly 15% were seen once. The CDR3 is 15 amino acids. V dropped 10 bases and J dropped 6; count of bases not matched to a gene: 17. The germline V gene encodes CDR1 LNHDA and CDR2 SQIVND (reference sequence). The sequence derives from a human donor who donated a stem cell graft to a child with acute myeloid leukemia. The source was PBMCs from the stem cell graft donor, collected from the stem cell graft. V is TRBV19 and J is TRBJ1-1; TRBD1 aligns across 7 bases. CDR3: CATTPSTGRRAEAFF. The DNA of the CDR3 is TGTGCCACCACCCCCTCGACAGGGAGGAGGGCTGAAGCTTTCTTT. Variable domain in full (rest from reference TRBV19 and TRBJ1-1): DGGITQSPKYLFRKEGQNVTLSCEQNLNHDAMYWYRQDPGQGLRLIYYSQIVNDFQKGDIAEGYSVSREKKESFPLTVTSAQKNPTAFYLCATTPSTGRRAEAFFGQGTRLTVV.